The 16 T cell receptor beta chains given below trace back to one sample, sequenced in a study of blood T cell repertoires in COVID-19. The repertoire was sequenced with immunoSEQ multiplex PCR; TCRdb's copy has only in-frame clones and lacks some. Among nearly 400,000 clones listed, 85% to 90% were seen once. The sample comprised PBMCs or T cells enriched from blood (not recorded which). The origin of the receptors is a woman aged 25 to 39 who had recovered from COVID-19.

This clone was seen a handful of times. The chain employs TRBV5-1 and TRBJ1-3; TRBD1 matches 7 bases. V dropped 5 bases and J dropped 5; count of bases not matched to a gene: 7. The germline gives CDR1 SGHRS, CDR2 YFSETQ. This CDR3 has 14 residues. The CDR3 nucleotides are TGCGCCAGCAGAGCCGGGACAGAGAGAAACACCATATATTTT. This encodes CASRAGTERNTIYF.

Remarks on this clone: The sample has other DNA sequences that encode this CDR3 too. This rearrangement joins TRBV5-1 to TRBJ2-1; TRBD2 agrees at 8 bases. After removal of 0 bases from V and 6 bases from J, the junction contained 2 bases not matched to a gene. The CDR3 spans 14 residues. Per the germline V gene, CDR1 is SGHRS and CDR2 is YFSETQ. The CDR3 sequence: CASSLAGGSNEQFF. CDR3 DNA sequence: TGCGCCAGCAGCTTGGCGGGAGGGTCCAATGAGCAGTTCTTC.

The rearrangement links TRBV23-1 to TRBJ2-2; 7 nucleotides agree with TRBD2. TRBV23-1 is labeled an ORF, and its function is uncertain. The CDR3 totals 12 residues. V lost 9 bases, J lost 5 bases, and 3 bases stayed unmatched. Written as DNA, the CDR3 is TGCGCCAGTAAGCGGGGTACCGGGGAGCTGTTTTTT. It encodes CASKRGTGELFF.

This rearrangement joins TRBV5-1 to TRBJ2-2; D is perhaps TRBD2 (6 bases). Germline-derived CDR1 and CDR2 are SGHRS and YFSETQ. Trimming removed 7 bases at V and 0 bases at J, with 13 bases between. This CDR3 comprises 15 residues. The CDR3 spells CASRTGGTNTGELFF. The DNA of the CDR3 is TGCGCCAGCCGAACCGGAGGGACGAACACCGGGGAGCTGTTTTTT.

CDR3 sequence (DNA): TGTGCCAGCAGCCAAGATGGCGGGGGAGAAAAACTGTTTTTT. It yields the protein CASSQDGGGEKLFF. V is TRBV3-1 (or the pseudogene TRBV3-2) and J is TRBJ1-4; D might be TRBD1 (5 bases). The germline CDR1 and CDR2 sequences are LGHDT and YNNKEL (reference sequence). The V end was cut by 0 bases, the J end by 8 bases, with 10 bases between. The CDR3 spans 14 residues.

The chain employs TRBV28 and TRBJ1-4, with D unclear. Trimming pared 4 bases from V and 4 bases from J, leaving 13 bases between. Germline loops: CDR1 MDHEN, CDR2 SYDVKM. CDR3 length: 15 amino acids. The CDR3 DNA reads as TGTGCCAGCAGTTCCCAAGGAGGCCTTAATGAAAAACTGTTTTTT. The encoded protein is CASSSQGGLNEKLFF.

The DNA of the CDR3 is TGTGCCAGCAGCACCAGGGGGCGAGAAGCTTTCTTT. This gives the protein CASSTRGREAFF. The rearrangement joins TRBV7-9 to TRBJ1-1, with TRBD1 identical over 8 bases. Per the germline V gene, CDR1 is SEHNR and CDR2 is FQNEAQ (reference sequence). The V gene end was trimmed by 5 bases and the J gene end by 8 bases; junction bases not matched to a gene: 4. The CDR3 has 12 residues.

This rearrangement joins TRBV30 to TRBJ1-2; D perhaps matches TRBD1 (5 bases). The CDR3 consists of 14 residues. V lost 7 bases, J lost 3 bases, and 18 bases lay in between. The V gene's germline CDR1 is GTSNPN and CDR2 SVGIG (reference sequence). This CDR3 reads CASYRGRFDYGYTF. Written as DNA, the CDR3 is TGTGCCTCTTACCGGGGGAGGTTTGACTATGGCTACACCTTC.

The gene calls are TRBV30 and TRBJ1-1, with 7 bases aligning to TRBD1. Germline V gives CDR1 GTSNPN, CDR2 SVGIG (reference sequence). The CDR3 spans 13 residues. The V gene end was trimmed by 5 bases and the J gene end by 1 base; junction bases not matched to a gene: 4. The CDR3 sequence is CAWGGQANTEAFF. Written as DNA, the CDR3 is TGTGCCTGGGGCGGACAGGCGAACACTGAAGCTTTCTTT.

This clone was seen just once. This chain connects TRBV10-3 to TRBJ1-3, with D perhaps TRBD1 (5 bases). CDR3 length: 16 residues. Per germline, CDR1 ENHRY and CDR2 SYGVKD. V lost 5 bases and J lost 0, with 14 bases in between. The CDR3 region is CAISPSTEYSGNTIYF. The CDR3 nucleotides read TGTGCCATCAGTCCCTCGACAGAATACTCTGGAAACACCATATATTTT.

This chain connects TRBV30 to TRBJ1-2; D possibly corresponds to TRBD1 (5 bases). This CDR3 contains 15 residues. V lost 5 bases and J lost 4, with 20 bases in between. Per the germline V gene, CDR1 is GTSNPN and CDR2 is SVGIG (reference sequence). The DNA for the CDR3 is TGTGCCTGGGGTACCCCCCAGGGATTGGGCTATGGCTACACCTTC. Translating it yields CAWGTPQGLGYGYTF.

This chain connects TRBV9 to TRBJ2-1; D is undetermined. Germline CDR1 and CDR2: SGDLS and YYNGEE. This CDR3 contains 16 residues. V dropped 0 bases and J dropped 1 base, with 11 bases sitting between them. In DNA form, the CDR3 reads TGTGCCAGCAGCGTAGATCCCCAGACTTCCTACAATGAGCAGTTCTTC. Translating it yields CASSVDPQTSYNEQFF.

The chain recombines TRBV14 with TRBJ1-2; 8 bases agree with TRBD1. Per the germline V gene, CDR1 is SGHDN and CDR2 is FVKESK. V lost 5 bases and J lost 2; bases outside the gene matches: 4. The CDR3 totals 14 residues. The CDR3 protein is CASSADRGNYGYTF. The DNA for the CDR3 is TGTGCCAGCAGCGCTGACAGGGGAAACTATGGCTACACCTTC.

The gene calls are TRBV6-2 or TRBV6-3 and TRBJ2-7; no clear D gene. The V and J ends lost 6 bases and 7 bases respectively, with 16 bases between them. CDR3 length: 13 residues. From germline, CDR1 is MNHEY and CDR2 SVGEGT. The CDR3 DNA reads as TGTGCCAGCAGCCTATCTACGGCGGTGGAGCAGTACTTC. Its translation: CASSLSTAVEQYF.

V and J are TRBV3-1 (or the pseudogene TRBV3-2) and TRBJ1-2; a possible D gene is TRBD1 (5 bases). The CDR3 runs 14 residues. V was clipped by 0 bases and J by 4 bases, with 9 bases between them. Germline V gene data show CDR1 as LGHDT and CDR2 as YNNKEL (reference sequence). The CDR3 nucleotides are TGTGCCAGCAGCCAAGAAAGTACAGGCTATGGCTACACCTTC. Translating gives CASSQESTGYGYTF.

The CDR3 coding sequence is TGTGCCAGCTCTGGGACTCGCCCTCTGATATACAATGAGCAGTTCTTC. As protein: CASSGTRPLIYNEQFF. The rearrangement uses TRBV19 and TRBJ2-1, with D perhaps matching TRBD2 (6 bases). The length of the CDR3 is 16 residues. Germline V CDR1 and CDR2: LNHDA, SQIVND (reference sequence). Trimming cost V 9 bases and J 4 bases, with 22 bases left between them.